These 8 T cell receptor beta chains came from one sample sequenced in a study of T-cell reconstitution after alpha-beta-depleted transplantation in children. TCRbeta library preparation incorporated unique molecular identifiers. TCRdb re-analysed the PCR reads in MiXCR, keeping a single row per CDR3 protein. The data show about 500,000 distinct CDR3 sequences, roughly 33% seen once. Sample: PBMCs from the stem cell graft donor, taken from the stem cell graft. Source of these receptors: a human donor who donated a stem cell graft to a child with aplastic anemia.

The V gene is TRBV20-1, the J gene TRBJ1-2; D possibly corresponds to TRBD1 (6 bases). CDR3 length: 16 residues. V was shortened by 0 bases and J by 4 bases, with 18 bases between the two germline ends. Germline V CDR1 and CDR2: DFQATT, SNEGSKA (reference sequence). The CDR3: CSARDAGEGIFYGYTF. For the CDR3, the DNA is TGCAGTGCTAGAGATGCAGGGGAAGGAATTTTCTATGGCTACACCTTC.

This clonotype was counted only a few times. This sequence joins TRBV20-1 and TRBJ2-1, with D unresolved. The V gene's germline CDR1 is DFQATT and CDR2 SNEGSKA (reference sequence). The CDR3 contains 10 residues. This chain's CDR3 is CSSTYNEQFF. The CDR3 DNA follows: TGCTCGTCCACCTACAATGAGCAGTTCTTC.

This clonotype has more than one count but fewer than ten. The V call is TRBV5-1, the J call TRBJ2-2, with 7 bases matching TRBD2. After removal of 4 bases from V and 6 bases from J, the junction contained 15 bases not matched to a gene. The CDR3 extends over 17 amino acids. Germline V gives CDR1 SGHRS, CDR2 YFSETQ. The CDR3 coding sequence is TGCGCCAGCAGCCCCCAGGGCCATCGGGGGGTCGCCGGGGAGCTGTTTTTT. Translation: CASSPQGHRGVAGELFF.

The rearrangement uses TRBV20-1 and TRBJ2-1, with D possibly matching TRBD1 (6 bases). CDR3 length equals 14 residues. Germline CDR1 reads DFQATT; CDR2 reads SNEGSKA (reference sequence). The germline V and J ends were trimmed by 6 bases and 0 bases, with 12 bases remaining between them. The CDR3 DNA sequence: TGCAGTGCCCGCAAAGGGGGCTCCTACAATGAGCAGTTCTTC. Its protein product is CSARKGGSYNEQFF.

V and J are TRBV19 and TRBJ1-1; no reliable D call. The V gene lost 0 bases and the J gene lost 0 bases, with 8 bases spanning the gap. The CDR3 loop spans 15 amino acids. CDR1 LNHDA and CDR2 SQIVND come from the germline V gene (reference sequence). The CDR3 here is CASSIDRPMNTEAFF. The CDR3 nucleotides are TGTGCCAGTAGTATAGATAGGCCGATGAACACTGAAGCTTTCTTT.

This clonotype has just a few counts. This rearrangement joins TRBV10-3 to TRBJ1-3; possible D gene TRBD1, 6 bases. Germline lookup yields CDR1 ENHRY and CDR2 SYGVKD. The CDR3 length is 15 residues. Trimming removed 6 bases from V and 0 bases from J, with 12 bases in between. The DNA of the CDR3 is TGTGCCATCAGAGATACAGGGAACTCTGGAAACACCATATATTTT. It translates to CAIRDTGNSGNTIYF.

The V call is TRBV7-9, the J call TRBJ1-2, with no clear D. The V and J ends lost 0 bases and 5 bases respectively, with 10 bases between them. This CDR3 contains 14 residues. Germline V gene sequence: CDR1 SEHNR, CDR2 FQNEAQ (reference sequence). CDR3 nucleotides: TGTGCCAGCAGCTTAGCGAACATGAAGTATGGCTACACCTTC. It is translated as CASSLANMKYGYTF.

The chain recombines TRBV18 with TRBJ1-5; TRBD1 aligns across 8 bases. The CDR3 is 16 amino acids. Trimming removed 6 bases from V and 1 base from J; junction bases left unmatched: 8. CDR1 and CDR2 from the germline V gene are KGHSH and LQKENI. CDR3 region: CASSDPGGRSNQPQHF. The CDR3 coding sequence is TGTGCCAGCTCCGATCCAGGGGGCCGGAGCAATCAGCCCCAGCATTTT.